Listed below are T cell receptor beta chains from one sample, sequenced in a study of shared clonotypes between healthy human individuals. Produced via immunoSEQ multiplex PCR; TCRdb's table is partial and in-frame only. The sample lists about 110,000 clones, around 65% seen once, with about 25% in the top ten. Sequencing was carried out using memory CD8+ T cells sorted from blood. These receptors were collected from a woman between 25 and 40 years old in good health. The CDR3 runs from the conserved cysteine through the conserved F or W. A D gene is named only where the DNA matches it firmly. The size entry is marked missing in some rows and otherwise reads once, few, many or a size class.

TRBJ2-1,TRBV29-1,many,TRBD2,CSVDSREGRADEQFF,TGCAGCGTTGATAGCCGGGAGGGTCGTGCCGATGAGCAGTTCTTC
TRBJ1-2,TRBV14,NA,NA,CASSHIGQYGYTF,TGTGCCAGCAGCCATATTGGACAGTATGGCTACACCTTC
TRBJ2-3,TRBV10-3,NA,NA,CAIRREPDTQYF,TGTGCCATCAGGAGGGAGCCAGATACGCAGTATTTT
TRBJ1-1,TRBV7-2,NA,TRBD1,CASSPGTGGTEAFF,TGTGCCAGCAGCCCGGGGACAGGTGGGACTGAAGCTTTCTTT
TRBJ1-6,TRBV2,NA,NA,CASSQPDSPLHF,TGTGCCAGCAGTCAGCCTGATTCACCCCTCCACTTT
TRBJ2-1,TRBV28,NA,NA,CASSSTNALRPGSSYNEQFF,TGTGCCAGCAGTTCAACTAACGCTCTAAGGCCCGGGAGTTCCTACAATGAGCAGTTCTTC
TRBJ1-2,TRBV7-9,NA,NA,CASSLVFETVGYTF,TGTGCCAGCAGCTTAGTTTTCGAGACCGTGGGCTACACCTTC
TRBJ2-7,TRBV7-8,NA,NA,CASSLRSGGLNYEQYF,TGTGCCAGCAGCCTAAGGTCAGGGGGGCTCAATTACGAGCAGTACTTC
TRBJ1-5,TRBV2,many,TRBD1,CASSAEQGTQPQHF,TGTGCCAGCAGTGCAGAACAGGGGACCCAGCCCCAGCATTTT
TRBJ2-7,TRBV6-5,once,NA,CASSYSPDRSYEQYF,TGTGCCAGCAGTTACTCGCCCGACAGGTCCTACGAGCAGTACTTC
TRBJ1-1,TRBV30,medium-sized,NA,CAWADPHWPEAFF,TGTGCCTGGGCCGACCCTCATTGGCCTGAAGCTTTCTTT